These T cell receptor beta chains were read from a single sample in a study of blood T cells in healthy people across ages. TCRdb reanalysed the 5' RACE reads using MiXCR and keeps one entry per CDR3 protein. In the table there are about 650,000 distinct CDR3 sequences, about 30% of which are singletons. The sample taken for sequencing was blood. Receptor source: a woman aged 80 or over in good health. Each CDR3 is given with its conserved first and last residue. D genes are given only for firm matches. Clone size is shown for a subset of rows, as once, few, many or a class of expanded clone.

j_call | cdr3_length | d_call | v_call | clone_size | cdr3_aa | cdr3_nt
TRBJ1-2 | 14 | TRBD1 | TRBV5-6 | many | CASSLGDRGFGYTF | TGTGCCAGCAGCTTGGGGGACAGGGGGTTCGGCTACACCTTC
TRBJ2-1 | 15 | TRBD2 | TRBV12-3/TRBV12-4 | many | CASSPPGLAFHEQFF | TGTGCCAGCAGTCCACCGGGACTAGCTTTCCATGAGCAGTTCTTC
TRBJ1-1 | 14 | TRBD1 | TRBV2 | NA | CPSSRQGTNTEAFF | TGTCCCAGCAGCAGACAGGGGACGAACACTGAAGCTTTCTTT
TRBJ2-1 | 14 | NA | TRBV27 | few | CASRGARVNNEQFF | TGTGCCAGTAGAGGGGCTCGGGTTAACAATGAGCAGTTCTTC
TRBJ2-1 | 14 | TRBD2 | TRBV6-1 | few | CASSSTSVYNEQFF | TGTGCCAGCAGTAGTACTAGCGTTTACAATGAGCAGTTCTTC
TRBJ2-2 | 15 | TRBD1 | TRBV5-1 | few | CASSMTGINTGELFF | TGCGCCAGCAGCATGACAGGGATTAACACCGGGGAGCTGTTTTTT
TRBJ1-1 | 14 | NA | TRBV4-3 | NA | CASSHGSLGTEAFF | TGCGCCAGCAGCCATGGCAGCTTGGGGACTGAAGCTTTCTTT
TRBJ2-7 | 15 | TRBD1 | TRBV28 | many | CASSPSGQGTDEQYF | TGTGCCAGCAGCCCCTCCGGACAGGGGACCGACGAGCAGTACTTC
TRBJ2-1 | 15 | TRBD2 | TRBV20-1 | NA | CSASMALAAYNEQFF | TGCAGTGCTAGTATGGCGCTAGCGGCCTACAATGAGCAGTTCTTC
TRBJ2-2 | 17 | NA | TRBV3-1 | NA | CASSQTLGARATGELFF | TGTGCCAGCAGCCAGACTCTAGGGGCCCGGGCAACCGGGGAGCTGTTTTTT
TRBJ1-5 | 14 | NA | TRBV7-2 | many | CASSLDSSSQPQHF | TGTGCCAGCAGCTTAGATTCGAGCTCTCAGCCCCAGCATTTT